This T cell receptor (beta chain) was sequenced in a study of blood T cell repertoires in COVID-19. At the level of the study: Collection of acute and convalescent COVID-19 samples took place in the United States, Italy and Spain. Sample material is recorded as cDNA or gDNA derived from T cells, B-cell-depleted T cells, or PBMCs.

The CDR3 is made up of 14 amino acids. In germline, CDR1 is SGHTS, CDR2 YDEGEE. V trimming: 3 bases; J trimming: 4 bases; junction bases outside the gene matches: 4. Methods used by the authors: How many nucleated cells were present was estimated from reference gene primer amplification. Profiled with immunoSEQ multiplex PCR; TCRdb holds only in-frame clones, not every one. The D gene and trimming were derived from the DNA, and the V and J assignments and clone size from that table. Among roughly 100,000 clones listed, around four fifths were seen once. Sequenced input: peripheral blood. The chain employs TRBV5-8 and TRBJ2-5, with TRBD1 identical over 9 bases. The sequence derives from a man aged 40-49 years with active or convalescent COVID-19. This CDR3 reads CASSWTQGAETQYF. For the CDR3, the DNA is TGTGCCAGCAGCTGGACACAGGGGGCAGAGACCCAGTACTTC.